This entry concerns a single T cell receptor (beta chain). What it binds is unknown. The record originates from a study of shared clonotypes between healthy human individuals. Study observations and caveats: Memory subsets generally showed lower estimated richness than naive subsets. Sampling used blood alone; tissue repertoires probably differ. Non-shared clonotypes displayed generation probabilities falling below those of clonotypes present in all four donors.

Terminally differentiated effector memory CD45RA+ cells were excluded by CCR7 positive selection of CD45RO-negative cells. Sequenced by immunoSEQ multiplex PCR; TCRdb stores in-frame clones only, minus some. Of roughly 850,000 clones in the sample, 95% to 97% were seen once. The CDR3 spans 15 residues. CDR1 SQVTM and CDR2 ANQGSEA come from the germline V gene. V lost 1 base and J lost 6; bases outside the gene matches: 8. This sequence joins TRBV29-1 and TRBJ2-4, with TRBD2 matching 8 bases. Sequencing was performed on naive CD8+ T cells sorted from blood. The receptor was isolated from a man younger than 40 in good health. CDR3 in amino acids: CSVEVAGRAGNIQYF. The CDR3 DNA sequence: TGCAGCGTTGAAGTGGCCGGGAGGGCCGGAAACATTCAGTACTTC.